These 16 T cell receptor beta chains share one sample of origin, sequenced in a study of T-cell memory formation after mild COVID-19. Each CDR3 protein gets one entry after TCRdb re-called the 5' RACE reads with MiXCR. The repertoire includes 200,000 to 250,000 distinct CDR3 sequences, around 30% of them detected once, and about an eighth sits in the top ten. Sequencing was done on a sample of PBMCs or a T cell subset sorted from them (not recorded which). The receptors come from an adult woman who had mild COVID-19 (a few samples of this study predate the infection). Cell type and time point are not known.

The CDR3 nucleotides are TGTGCCAGCTCACCGTCTAGGGGGACTGAAGCTTTCTTT. Protein: CASSPSRGTEAFF. This chain links TRBV18 with TRBJ1-1, with a weak D call TRBD1 (6 bases). Germline V gives CDR1 KGHSH, CDR2 LQKENI. The V end lost 3 bases, the J end lost 5 bases, and 10 bases lay between the germline ends. The length of the CDR3 is 13 residues.

The CDR3 bases are TGTGCCACCGGGAATGGTGGCAATCAGCCCCAGCATTTT. Residues: CATGNGGNQPQHF. The genes are TRBV15 and TRBJ1-5; D remains ambiguous. The germline V gene encodes CDR1 LNHNV and CDR2 YYDKDF (reference sequence). With 8 bases removed from V and 2 bases from J, the gap between germline ends came to 10 bases. The CDR3 extends over 13 amino acids.

The CDR3 region is CASSETGGGKLFF. CDR3 DNA: TGTGCCAGCAGTGAGACAGGGGGAGGAAAACTGTTTTTT. This chain links TRBV25-1 with TRBJ1-4; 9 nucleotides match TRBD1. The germline V gene has CDR1 MGHDK and CDR2 SYGVNS. V shed 3 bases, J shed 10 bases, and the junction held 3 bases outside the gene matches. The CDR3 contains 13 residues.

CDR3 residues: CATSDYGGHYNEQFF. CDR3 nucleotide sequence: TGTGCCACCAGTGATTACGGGGGACACTACAATGAGCAGTTCTTC. The rearrangement uses TRBV24-1 and TRBJ2-1; the D gene could be TRBD1 or TRBD2 (6 bases each). CDR3 length: 15 residues. V lost 2 bases to trimming and J lost 3 bases, with 10 bases between them. In germline, CDR1 is KGHDR, CDR2 SFDVKD.

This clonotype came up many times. The CDR3 nucleotides read TGCGCCAGCAGCTTGGGAGGGACAGGGGGCTACGAGCAGTACTTC. Amino acids: CASSLGGTGGYEQYF. V is TRBV5-1 and J is TRBJ2-7; 11 bases align to TRBD1. Germline V gene data show CDR1 as SGHRS and CDR2 as YFSETQ. Losses at the gene ends were 0 bases for V and 3 bases for J; bases not matched to a gene: 2. This CDR3 is 15 amino acids long.

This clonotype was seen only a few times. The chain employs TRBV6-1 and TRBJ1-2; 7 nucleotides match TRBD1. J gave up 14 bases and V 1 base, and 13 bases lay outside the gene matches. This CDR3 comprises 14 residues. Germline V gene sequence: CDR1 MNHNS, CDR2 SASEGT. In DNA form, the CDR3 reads TGTGCCAGCAGTGAAGGGAACAGGGGAAGAGGAGGTACCTTC. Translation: CASSEGNRGRGGTF.

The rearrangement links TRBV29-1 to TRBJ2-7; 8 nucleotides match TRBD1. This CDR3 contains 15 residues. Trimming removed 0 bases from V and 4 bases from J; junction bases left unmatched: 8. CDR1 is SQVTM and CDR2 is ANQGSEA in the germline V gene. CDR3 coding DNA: TGCAGCGTTGAAGAAGGAGACAGGGGTTTGTACGAGCAGTACTTC. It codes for CSVEEGDRGLYEQYF.

This CDR3 reads CASSPSGELFF. The CDR3 nucleotides are TGTGCCAGCAGTCCTTCCGGGGAGCTGTTTTTT. The chain uses TRBV12-3 or TRBV12-4 and TRBJ2-2; D is unclear. CDR3 length: 11 residues. The V and J ends lost 5 bases and 6 bases respectively, with 4 bases between them.

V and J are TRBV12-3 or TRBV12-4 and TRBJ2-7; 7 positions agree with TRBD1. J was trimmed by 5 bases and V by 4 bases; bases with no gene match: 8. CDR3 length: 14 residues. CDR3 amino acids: CASSSLGGANEQYF. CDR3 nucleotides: TGTGCCAGCAGTTCCCTAGGGGGCGCCAACGAGCAGTACTTC.

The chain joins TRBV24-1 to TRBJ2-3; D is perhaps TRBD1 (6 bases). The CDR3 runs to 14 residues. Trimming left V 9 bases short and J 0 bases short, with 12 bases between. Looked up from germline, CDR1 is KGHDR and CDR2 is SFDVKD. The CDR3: CATGTGQSTDTQYF. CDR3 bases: TGTGCCACCGGAACAGGGCAGAGCACAGATACGCAGTATTTT.

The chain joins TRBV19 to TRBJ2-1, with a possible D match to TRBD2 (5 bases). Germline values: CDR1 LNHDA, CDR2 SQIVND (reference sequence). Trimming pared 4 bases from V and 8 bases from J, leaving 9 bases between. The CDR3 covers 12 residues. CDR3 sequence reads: CASSTSSYEQFF. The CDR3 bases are TGTGCCAGTAGTACCTCTAGCTATGAGCAGTTCTTC.

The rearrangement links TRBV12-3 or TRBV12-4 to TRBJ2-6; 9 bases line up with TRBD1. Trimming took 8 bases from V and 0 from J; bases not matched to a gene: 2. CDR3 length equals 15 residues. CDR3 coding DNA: TGTGCCAGCGGGACAGGGACCTCTGGGGCCAACGTCCTGACTTTC. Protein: CASGTGTSGANVLTF.

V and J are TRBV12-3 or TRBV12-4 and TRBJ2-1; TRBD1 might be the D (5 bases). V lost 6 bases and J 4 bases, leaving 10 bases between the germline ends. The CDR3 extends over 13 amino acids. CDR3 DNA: TGTGCCAGCAGGTGGAAGGGGTACAATGAGCAGTTCTTC. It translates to CASRWKGYNEQFF.

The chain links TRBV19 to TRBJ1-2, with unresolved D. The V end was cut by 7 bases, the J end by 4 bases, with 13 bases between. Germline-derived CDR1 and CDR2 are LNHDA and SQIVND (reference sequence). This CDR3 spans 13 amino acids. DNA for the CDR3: TGTGCCAGTACCTTGGCCGGGAGCTATGGCTACACCTTC. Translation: CASTLAGSYGYTF.

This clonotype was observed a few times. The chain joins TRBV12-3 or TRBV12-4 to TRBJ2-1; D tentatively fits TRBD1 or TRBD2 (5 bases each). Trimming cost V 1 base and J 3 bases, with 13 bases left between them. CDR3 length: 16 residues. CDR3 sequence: CASSLGGEISYNEQFF. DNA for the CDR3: TGTGCCAGCAGTTTAGGAGGGGAAATTAGCTACAATGAGCAGTTCTTC.

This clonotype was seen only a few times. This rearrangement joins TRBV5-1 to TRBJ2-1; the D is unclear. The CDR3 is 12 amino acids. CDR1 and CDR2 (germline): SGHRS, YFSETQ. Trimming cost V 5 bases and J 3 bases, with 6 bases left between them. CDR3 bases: TGCGCCAGCAGTTATGACTACAATGAGCAGTTCTTC. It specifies CASSYDYNEQFF.